This T cell receptor beta chain is drawn from a study of blood T cell repertoires in COVID-19. Assay used: immunoSEQ multiplex PCR; TCRdb lists only in-frame clones, some missing. The sample lists just over 250,000 clones, around 86% occurring once. V shed 2 bases and J shed 1 base, with 14 bases lying between them. The CDR3 is made up of 16 amino acids. In germline, CDR1 is SGHTA, CDR2 FQGNSA. Input material: peripheral blood. This TCR was recovered from a man aged 40-49 years who had recovered from COVID-19. The V gene is TRBV7-2, the J gene TRBJ1-1; TRBD1 might be the D (5 bases). The CDR3 loop reads CASSLITGGWNTEAFF. The CDR3 coding sequence is TGTGCCAGCAGCTTAATTACGGGGGGGTGGAACACTGAAGCTTTCTTT.